This T cell receptor beta chain was profiled in a study of blood T cell repertoires in COVID-19. Overall study: Acute and convalescent COVID-19 samples came from the United States, Italy and Spain.

This clone was counted between two and nine times. In the authors' workflow: By means of reference gene primer amplification, nucleated cell counts were estimated. Repertoires were generated with immunoSEQ multiplex PCR, while TCRdb's copy carries only in-frame clones and drops some. That table gives V, J and clone size, and the DNA gave D and trimming. The repertoire holds about 470,000 clones, about nine tenths seen once, with 0.7% in the top ten. The V gene lost 5 bases and the J gene lost 0 bases, with 11 bases spanning the gap. The germline gives CDR1 SEHNR, CDR2 FQNEAQ (reference sequence). The CDR3 contains 15 residues.

Sequenced: PBMCs or T cells enriched from blood (not recorded which). This sequence originates from a woman between 18 and 30 years old who had recovered from COVID-19. V is TRBV7-9 and J is TRBJ1-3; D is undetermined. CDR3 in amino acids: CASSPSTSSGNTIYF. The CDR3 DNA is TGTGCCAGCAGCCCTAGTACCAGCTCTGGAAACACCATATATTTT.